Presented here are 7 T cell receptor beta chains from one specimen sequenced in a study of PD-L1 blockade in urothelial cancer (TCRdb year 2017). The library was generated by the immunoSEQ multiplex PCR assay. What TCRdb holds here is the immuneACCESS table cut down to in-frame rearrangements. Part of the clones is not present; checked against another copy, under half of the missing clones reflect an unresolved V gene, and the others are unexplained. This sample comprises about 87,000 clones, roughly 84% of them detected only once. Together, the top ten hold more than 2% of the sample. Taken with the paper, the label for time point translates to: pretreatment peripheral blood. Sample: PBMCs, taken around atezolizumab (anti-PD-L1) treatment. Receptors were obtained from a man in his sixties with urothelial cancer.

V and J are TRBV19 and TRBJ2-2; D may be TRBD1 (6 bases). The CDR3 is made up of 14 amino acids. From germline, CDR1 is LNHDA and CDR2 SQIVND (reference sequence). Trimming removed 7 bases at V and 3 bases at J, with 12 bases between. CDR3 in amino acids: CASTDRYYTGELFF. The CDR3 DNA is TGTGCCAGTACCGACAGGTACTACACCGGGGAGCTGTTTTTT.

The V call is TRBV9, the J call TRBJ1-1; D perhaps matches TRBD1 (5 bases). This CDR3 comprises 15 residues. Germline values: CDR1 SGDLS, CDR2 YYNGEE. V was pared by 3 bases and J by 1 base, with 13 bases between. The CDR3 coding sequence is TGTGCCAGCAGCGCCCCAGGAGGGGCGAACACTGAAGCTTTCTTT. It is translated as CASSAPGGANTEAFF.

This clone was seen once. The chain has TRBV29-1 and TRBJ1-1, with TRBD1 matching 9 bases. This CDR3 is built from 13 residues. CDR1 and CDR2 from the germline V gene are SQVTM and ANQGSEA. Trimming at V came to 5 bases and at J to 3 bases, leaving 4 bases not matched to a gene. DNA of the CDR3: TGCAGCGTTTCGACAGGGGGGGACACTGAAGCTTTCTTT. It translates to CSVSTGGDTEAFF.

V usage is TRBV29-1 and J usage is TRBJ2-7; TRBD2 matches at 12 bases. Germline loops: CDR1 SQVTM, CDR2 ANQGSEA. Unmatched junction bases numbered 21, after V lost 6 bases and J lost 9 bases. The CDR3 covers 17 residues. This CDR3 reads CSVVSLGLAGRTGGQYF. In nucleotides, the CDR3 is TGCAGCGTGGTATCCCTAGGACTAGCGGGAAGGACCGGGGGGCAGTACTTC.

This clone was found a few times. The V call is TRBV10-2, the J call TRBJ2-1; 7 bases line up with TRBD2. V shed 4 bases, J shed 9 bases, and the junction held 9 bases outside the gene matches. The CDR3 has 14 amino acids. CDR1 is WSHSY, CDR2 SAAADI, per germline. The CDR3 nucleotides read TGCGCCAGCAGTGCAGGCGGGAGTGTCATTGAGCAGTTCTTC. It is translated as CASSAGGSVIEQFF.

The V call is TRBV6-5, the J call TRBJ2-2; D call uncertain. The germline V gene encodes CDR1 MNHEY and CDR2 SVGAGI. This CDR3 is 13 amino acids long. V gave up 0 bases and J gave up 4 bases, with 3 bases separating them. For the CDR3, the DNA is TGTGCCAGCAGTTACTCCGGCACCGGGGAGCTGTTTTTT. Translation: CASSYSGTGELFF.

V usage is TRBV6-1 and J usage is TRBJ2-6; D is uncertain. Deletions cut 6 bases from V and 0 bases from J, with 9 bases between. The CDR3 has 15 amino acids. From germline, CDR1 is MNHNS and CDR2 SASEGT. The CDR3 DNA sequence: TGTGCCAGCAGAGCACAGAACTCTGGGGCCAACGTCCTGACTTTC. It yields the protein CASRAQNSGANVLTF.